Below, 17 T cell receptor beta chains from the same sample are listed, as sequenced in a study of T-cell memory formation after mild COVID-19. In TCRdb, the 5' RACE reads were re-called with MiXCR into one record per CDR3 protein. The sample includes just over 350,000 distinct CDR3 sequences, about 15% seen only once; the top ten take roughly a fifth. Sequenced sample: PBMCs or a T cell subset sorted from them (not recorded which). Source of these receptors: a man aged 18 to 29 who had mild COVID-19 (a few samples of this study predate the infection). Cell type and time point are not known.

The table lists this clonotype with many counts. This chain connects TRBV7-2 to TRBJ2-7; D is possibly TRBD1 (5 bases). The CDR3 contains 15 residues. V lost 5 bases, J lost 2 bases, and 16 bases lay in between. Germline-derived CDR1 and CDR2 are SGHTA and FQGNSA. The CDR3 sequence: CASSPQSTAAYEQYV. DNA for the CDR3: TGTGCCAGCAGCCCCCAATCGACAGCCGCCTACGAGCAGTACGTC.

The rearrangement joins TRBV5-6 to TRBJ1-1, with unresolved D. This CDR3 contains 13 residues. The V gene's germline CDR1 is SGHDT and CDR2 YYEEEE. V lost 1 base, J lost 5 bases, and 9 bases lay in between. CDR3 coding DNA: TGTGCCAGCAGCTTGTATGCGGGAACTGAAGCTTTCTTT. It encodes CASSLYAGTEAFF.

This clonotype was seen only a few times. Here the CDR3 DNA reads TGTGCCAGCAGCCTCGGACGGGGGTCCTACGAGCAGTACGTC. This encodes CASSLGRGSYEQYV. This sequence joins TRBV7-2 and TRBJ2-7; a weak D match, TRBD2 (6 bases). Deletions cut 5 bases from V and 1 base from J, with 12 bases between. CDR3 length: 14 amino acids. Germline V CDR1 and CDR2: SGHTA, FQGNSA.

This rearrangement joins TRBV6-2 or TRBV6-3 to TRBJ1-5; D is undetermined. This CDR3 is built from 14 residues. V dropped 6 bases and J dropped 7 bases, with 16 bases sitting between them. The germline V gene has CDR1 MNHEY and CDR2 SVGEGT. CDR3: CASRKFESGQPQHF. In DNA form, the CDR3 reads TGTGCCAGCAGGAAATTCGAGTCAGGCCAGCCCCAGCATTTT.

This clonotype was seen only a few times. The genes are TRBV10-2 and TRBJ2-5; TRBD2 aligns across 10 bases. With 7 bases clipped from V and 4 bases from J, the junction kept 6 bases outside the gene matches. This CDR3 comprises 14 residues. Per the germline V gene, CDR1 is WSHSY and CDR2 is SAAADI. The CDR3 spells CASKGLADGETQYF. CDR3 nucleotide sequence: TGCGCCAGCAAAGGACTAGCGGATGGAGAGACCCAGTACTTC.

In its sample, this clonotype was seen a few times. The J gene is TRBJ1-2, the V gene TRBV25-1; D perhaps matches TRBD1 (5 bases). Germline CDR1 is MGHDK and CDR2 is SYGVNS. The V and J ends lost 0 bases and 5 bases respectively, with 7 bases between them. This CDR3 is 13 amino acids long. In DNA, the CDR3 is TGTGCCAGCAGTGAATACGAGGGGTATGGCTACACCTTC. Its translation is CASSEYEGYGYTF.

The rearrangement uses TRBV10-3 and TRBJ1-2, with TRBD1 identical over 7 bases. There are 13 residues in the CDR3. Trimming took 2 bases from V and 4 from J; bases not matched to a gene: 1. Germline V CDR1 and CDR2: ENHRY, SYGVKD. In DNA form, the CDR3 reads TGTGCCATCAGTGAGCAGGGGGGCTATGGCTACACCTTC. Its protein is CAISEQGGYGYTF.

The V gene is TRBV5-1, the J gene TRBJ1-2, with a tentative D call TRBD1 (5 bases). V was shortened by 0 bases and J by 4 bases, with 13 bases between the two germline ends. From germline, CDR1 is SGHRS and CDR2 YFSETQ. The CDR3 covers 15 residues. The CDR3 DNA follows: TGCGCCAGCAGCTTGGATATACCAGGGCTCTATGGCTACACCTTC. Its protein product is CASSLDIPGLYGYTF.

This chain links TRBV4-2 with TRBJ1-2; a possible D gene is TRBD1 (5 bases). The CDR3 length is 16 residues. CDR1 LGHNA and CDR2 YNFKEQ come from the germline V gene. V dropped 11 bases and J dropped 6 bases, with 28 bases sitting between them. For the CDR3, the DNA is TGTGCCTGTGGGGCCGCCGGCCGAGACAGATCGGATGGCTACACCTTC. This encodes CACGAAGRDRSDGYTF.

The chain uses TRBV6-5 and TRBJ2-3; D not resolved. Germline V gene lookup returns CDR1 MNHEY and CDR2 SVGAGI. This CDR3 spans 15 amino acids. Trimming removed 2 bases at V and 0 bases at J, with 9 bases between. The CDR3, as DNA: TGTGCCAGCAGTTACGGGCCAGCTAGCACAGATACGCAGTATTTT. Protein: CASSYGPASTDTQYF.

This clonotype came up a few times. This sequence joins TRBV7-2 and TRBJ2-7; the D call may be TRBD1 or TRBD2 (5 bases each). V lost 5 bases and J lost 2, with 10 bases in between. The germline V gene encodes CDR1 SGHTA and CDR2 FQGNSA. This CDR3 is built from 13 residues. CDR3 region: CASSPRDPYEQYF. CDR3 DNA sequence: TGTGCCAGCAGCCCTCGGGACCCCTACGAGCAGTACTTC.

The chain has TRBV23-1 and TRBJ2-7, with a weak D call TRBD2 (6 bases). TRBV23-1 is an open reading frame, and its role is uncertain. V lost 2 bases and J lost 2, with 10 bases in between. The length of the CDR3 is 14 residues. CDR3 region: CASSQRGWAYEQYV. The CDR3 DNA reads as TGCGCCAGCAGTCAACGGGGGTGGGCCTACGAGCAGTACGTC.

The table lists this clonotype with a few counts. The rearrangement uses TRBV2 and TRBJ2-3; possible D gene TRBD1, 6 bases. Germline V CDR1 and CDR2: SNHLY, FYNNEI. CDR3 length: 15 amino acids. V lost 1 base and J 1 base, leaving 9 bases between the germline ends. The CDR3 sequence: CASSEVGARTDTQYF. The CDR3 DNA reads as TGTGCCAGCAGTGAAGTGGGGGCCCGCACAGATACGCAGTATTTT.

This rearrangement joins TRBV7-9 to TRBJ1-5; D is uncertain. The CDR3 spans 14 residues. V was clipped by 4 bases and J by 4 bases, with 11 bases between them. Germline CDR1 and CDR2: SEHNR and FQNEAQ (reference sequence). This CDR3 reads CASSSPGENQPQHF. The DNA of the CDR3 is TGTGCCAGCAGCTCCCCCGGGGAGAATCAGCCCCAGCATTTT.

The rearrangement links TRBV20-1 to TRBJ2-7, with TRBD1 matching 9 bases. Unmatched junction bases numbered 7, after V lost 6 bases and J lost 4 bases. Germline-derived CDR1 and CDR2 are DFQATT and SNEGSKA (reference sequence). This CDR3 has 13 amino acids. The CDR3 here is CSAPGQGLYEQYF. CDR3 sequence (DNA): TGCAGTGCCCCGGGACAGGGTTTATACGAGCAGTACTTC.

This clonotype came up a few times. J is TRBJ2-7 and V is TRBV3-1; D unclear. V lost 4 bases, J lost 6 bases, and 10 bases lay in between. The length of the CDR3 is 12 residues. Germline V gene sequence: CDR1 LGHDT, CDR2 YNNKEL (reference sequence). The CDR3 is CASSRSGGEQYF. DNA for the CDR3: TGTGCCAGCAGCCGCTCCGGTGGCGAGCAGTACTTC.

The chain joins TRBV11-3 to TRBJ2-1; 11 nucleotides line up with TRBD1. This CDR3 spans 17 amino acids. The germline V gene has CDR1 SGHNT and CDR2 YENEEA. The V segment lost 4 bases and the J segment 8 bases; nucleotides outside the gene matches: 13. The CDR3 is CASSSYPPGQGGDEQFF. DNA for the CDR3: TGTGCCAGCAGCTCCTATCCGCCGGGACAGGGGGGCGATGAGCAGTTCTTC. The full variable domain, rest sourced from reference TRBV11-3 and TRBJ2-1, is EAGVVQSPRYKIIEKKQPVAFWCNPISGHNTLYWYLQNLGQGPELLIRYENEEAVDDSQLPKDRFSAERLKGVDSTLKIQPAELGDSAVYLCASSSYPPGQGGDEQFFGPGTRLTVL.